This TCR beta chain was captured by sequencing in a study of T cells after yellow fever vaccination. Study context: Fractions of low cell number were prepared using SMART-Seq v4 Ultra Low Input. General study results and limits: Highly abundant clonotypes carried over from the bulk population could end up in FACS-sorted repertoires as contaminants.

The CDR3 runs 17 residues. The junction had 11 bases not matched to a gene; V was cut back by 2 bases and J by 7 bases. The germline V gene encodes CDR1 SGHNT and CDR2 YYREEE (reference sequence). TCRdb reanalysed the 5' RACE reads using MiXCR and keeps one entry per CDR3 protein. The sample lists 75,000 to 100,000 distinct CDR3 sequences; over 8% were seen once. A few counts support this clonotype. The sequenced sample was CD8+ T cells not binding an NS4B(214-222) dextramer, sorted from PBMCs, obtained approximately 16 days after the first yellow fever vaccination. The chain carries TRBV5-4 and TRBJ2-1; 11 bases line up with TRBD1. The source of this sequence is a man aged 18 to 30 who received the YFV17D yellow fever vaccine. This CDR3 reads CASSLKPGQGVTNEQFF. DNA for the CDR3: TGTGCCAGCAGCTTAAAGCCGGGACAGGGGGTAACGAATGAGCAGTTCTTC.